These T cell receptor beta chains were read from a single sample in a study of blood T cell repertoires in COVID-19. Clones were read by immunoSEQ multiplex PCR, and TCRdb kept only the in-frame ones, dropping some. The table has over 200,000 clones, approximately 91% seen once; the top ten hold less than 3.5%. Source material: peripheral blood. The receptors come from a woman in her sixties with acute or convalescent COVID-19. CDR3s leave out the opening cysteine and the closing phenylalanine or tryptophan. Each record gives: J gene, V gene, CDR3 protein.

J: TRBJ1-6
V: TRBV3-1/TRBV3-2
CDR3: ASSQDQWGRGNSPLH

J: TRBJ2-7
V: TRBV7-2
CDR3: ASSLGAGSSYEQY

J: TRBJ1-2
V: TRBV5-1
CDR3: ASSLGQVYGYT

J: TRBJ1-2
V: TRBV19
CDR3: ASSMRSGANYGYT

J: TRBJ2-1
V: TRBV6-2/TRBV6-3
CDR3: ASSGWDRSSYNEQF

J: TRBJ1-6
V: TRBV4-3
CDR3: ASRDTGQGNSPLH

J: TRBJ1-5
V: TRBV3-1/TRBV3-2
CDR3: ASSHRQGLGQPQH

J: TRBJ1-5
V: TRBV24-1
CDR3: ATSDGGRGRNQPQH

J: TRBJ2-3
V: TRBV7-3
CDR3: ASSLPGFSGGAPDTQY

J: TRBJ2-5
V: TRBV5-6
CDR3: ASSSYGTGRETQY

J: TRBJ2-1
V: TRBV9
CDR3: ASARLAGGPQYNEQF

J: TRBJ2-3
V: TRBV4-2
CDR3: ASSLRRESTDTQY

J: TRBJ2-1
V: TRBV15
CDR3: ATSRGSVEYNEQF

J: TRBJ1-1
V: TRBV6-5
CDR3: ASSYSSRNTEAF

J: TRBJ2-1
V: TRBV28
CDR3: ASRSYNEQF

J: TRBJ2-3
V: TRBV5-6
CDR3: ASSRRDGGTDTQY

J: TRBJ2-6
V: TRBV9
CDR3: ASSVGSIGRENFRGANVLT

J: TRBJ2-5
V: TRBV5-1
CDR3: ASSLGFRGGETQY

J: TRBJ1-1
V: TRBV28
CDR3: ASSSPLRQENTEAF

J: TRBJ1-1
V: TRBV7-8
CDR3: ASSLRGRWVNTEAF

J: TRBJ1-3
V: TRBV6-1
CDR3: ASSDFFSGNTIY

J: TRBJ1-2
V: TRBV6-1
CDR3: ASSERQQVYGYT

J: TRBJ1-6
V: TRBV28
CDR3: ASSLTGNNSPLH

J: TRBJ2-3
V: TRBV7-6
CDR3: ASSGALAGSDTQY

J: TRBJ1-5
V: TRBV28
CDR3: ASRGQTLQPQH

J: TRBJ1-2
V: TRBV28
CDR3: ASTFEGAYGYT

J: TRBJ1-4
V: TRBV18
CDR3: ASSRDRGSTNEKLF

J: TRBJ2-5
V: TRBV7-2
CDR3: ASSTSGLAFQETQY

J: TRBJ1-4
V: TRBV4-1
CDR3: ASSPSPGWVKLF

J: TRBJ2-3
V: TRBV2
CDR3: ASSREALDTQY

J: TRBJ2-3
V: TRBV7-8
CDR3: ASSLGAGFSTDTQY

J: TRBJ1-2
V: TRBV4-2
CDR3: ASSQATDYGYT

J: TRBJ1-2
V: TRBV7-3
CDR3: ASSQGQGSGYT

J: TRBJ1-1
V: TRBV30
CDR3: AWGQGNTEAF

J: TRBJ1-1
V: TRBV28
CDR3: ASSTTANTEAF

J: TRBJ2-3
V: TRBV3-1/TRBV3-2
CDR3: ASSQFSAGGPKDTQY

J: TRBJ2-7
V: TRBV27
CDR3: ASSEGTSGEDEQY

J: TRBJ1-2
V: TRBV29-1
CDR3: SARLGSGYT

J: TRBJ2-1
V: TRBV14
CDR3: ASSQEHSGSFYNEQF

J: TRBJ1-5
V: TRBV7-2
CDR3: ASSLQGLNQPQH

J: TRBJ2-7
V: TRBV9
CDR3: ASSVAGVAYEQY

J: TRBJ2-1
V: TRBV2
CDR3: ASTPGGSGVFKEQF

J: TRBJ1-6
V: TRBV5-8
CDR3: ASSPRQGDNSPLH

J: TRBJ2-4
V: TRBV18
CDR3: ASSGHPGQAKNIQY

J: TRBJ1-3
V: TRBV5-1
CDR3: ASSLEGGSGNTIY

J: TRBJ1-3
V: TRBV7-6
CDR3: ASSFSGGAGAGNTIY

J: TRBJ1-2
V: TRBV30
CDR3: AWQFNYGYT

J: TRBJ2-3
V: TRBV7-7
CDR3: ASSRASGGAIGTDTQY

J: TRBJ2-7
V: TRBV18
CDR3: ASSPYATGDYEQY

J: TRBJ1-2
V: TRBV11-2
CDR3: ASSLGQYYGYT

J: TRBJ1-3
V: TRBV5-8
CDR3: ASSFTGSSGNTIY

J: TRBJ2-5
V: TRBV29-1
CDR3: SVAGKETQY